The following is a T cell receptor beta chain sequence with its context. Its antigen is unknown. No per-base quality is available; no much larger clone lies one base away. This specimen comes from a study of cytomegalovirus exposure and HLA in healthy donors (dated by TCRdb to the late 2010s). Broadly, across the study: In an earlier analysis of roughly 590 of the donors, approximately 260 Gb of sequence data and 117 million unique TCR beta sequences from some 170 million T cells were reported. Rather than drawing on any new phenotypic data, the later analysis identified candidate immune exposures from TCR beta sequences and the way those sequences occurred across donors. Among roughly 370 genotyped donors of the cohort, an average of around 240,000 unique TCR beta nucleotide sequences were sequenced per donor, 15% to 20% of them non-productive. Every discovery cohort repertoire had been produced on one sequencing platform. In an earlier analysis of roughly 540 of the donors, high-throughput TCR beta sequencing was used to judge whether each TCR beta V gene segment behaved as functional or pseudogenic. A later analysis re-examined previously published TCR beta repertoires from several hundred donors and added high-resolution HLA genotyping to investigate patterns of TCR occurrence. The number of donors typed differed by locus, with roughly 620-630 for A, B, C, DRB1 and DQB1, around 500 for DQA1, about 610 for DPA1, and around 460 for DPB1. The study combined high-throughput TCR immunosequencing, statistical association of individual TCRs with disease status, and machine learning to predict cytomegalovirus infection status. An early release that covered more than 550 HLA-typed donors contained approximately 290 gigabases of sequencing data and 85 million to 100 million unique TCR sequences. Of the 300 to 450 genotyped donors, approximately 80% were placed in the genetic ancestry cluster associated with self-reported Caucasian donors. Alongside the repertoire data, information on donor age, sex, ethnicity and CMV serostatus was compiled. The study profiled the T cell repertoires of some 610 subjects by immunosequencing and related them to cytomegalovirus serostatus. Both class I and class II loci were covered by HLA typing, at four-digit resolution. Five DR-DQ haplotypes were treated as single units for association and clustering because of strong linkage in the cohort. A separate validation cohort of roughly 130 different subjects was used in addition to the approximately 700-subject first cohort. A later genetic analysis used genome-wide SNP genotypes for about 65% of the 666 donors, treating that subset as a discovery cohort. The aim of the study was to test whether cataloging public T cell receptors could identify signatures of past pathogen exposure.

Trimming costs V 1 base and J 2 bases, and their ends lie 18 bases apart. Inclusive of the bounding cysteine and phenylalanine, the CDR3 is 17 residues long. Just the 51-base CDR3 DNA is kept, in frame starting at base 1. Taken from the germline V gene, the CDR1 and CDR2 loops are SGHVS and FNYEAQ. In total, more than 500 healthy bone marrow donors made up the cohort. Cohort members were all nominally healthy when sampled, although unrecorded immune exposures were likely present. The donor tested CMV seronegative, placing the donor among the 352 seronegative members of the cohort. Every donor gave a peripheral blood sample, and the peripheral blood mononuclear cells from that sample were used for TCR beta sequencing. The Qiagen DNeasy Blood Extraction Kit was used to extract genomic DNA from the blood cell samples. The library was made by the immunoSEQ multiplex PCR assay. A mixture of 60 forward primers for TCR Vbeta segments and 13 reverse primers for TCR Jbeta segments was used in the multiplex PCR. The CDR3 region of rearranged TCR beta genes was amplified from genomic DNA by a multiplex PCR assay. Amplified TCR beta libraries were sequenced as 87-base-pair reads on the Illumina HiSeq System. Processing in the source paper ran as follows. In a later analysis, 80 million or so unique TCR beta chains were counted across the roughly 610 repertoires, and roughly 11 million of these chains were shared by at least two donors. A nearest-neighbor algorithm error-corrected the raw reads and collapsed the reads into unique sequences, merging closely related sequences to remove PCR and sequencing errors. To assign V, D and J gene segments, CDR3 sequences were aligned to IMGT reference sequences. For a sequence to be retained, at least a six-nucleotide match to both a V gene segment and a J gene segment was required. Rearrangements were called productive when the CDR3 lacked stop codons and stayed in frame with V and J; all others were non-productive. Following IMGT convention, CDR3 was defined as the stretch from the second conserved V-encoded cysteine up to the conserved J-encoded phenylalanine. The earlier analysis of around 640 of the donors excluded sequences that lacked an unambiguous match to a single V gene segment. In an earlier analysis of 587 of the donors, a V segment was called functional when productive rearrangements were above 56.7%, and segregating when the standard deviation between donors exceeded 5%. A statistical classification framework was developed to diagnose cytomegalovirus status using the catalog of TCR beta chain sequences. In a later analysis, V and J genes were assigned by comparing TCR nucleotide sequences against IMGT/GENE-DB human TR gene sequences. The TCRdist pipeline was used in a later analysis to assign CDR3 sequences and most-parsimonious VDJ recombination scenarios. In a later analysis, every TCR beta chain was defined by the combination of its CDR3 amino acid sequence and its V-gene family, and reads without a unique V-gene family were dropped. As a way to deal with suspected cross-contamination and a sequencing artifact, a later analysis dropped 640 or so nucleotide sequences that were highly shared and had low generation probability. A later analysis calculated a clonal expansion index for each public chain from normalized within-repertoire ranks of inferred template counts. Generation probabilities in a later analysis came from a VDJ recombination model fitted to out-of-frame rearrangements, and those results were checked against IGoR. Hypergeometric tests were used in a later analysis to score TCR-TCR, TCR-HLA and TCR-CMV co-occurrence, with a repertoire-size bias correction applied to the TCR pairs. In a later analysis, false discovery rates were estimated by permuting HLA or CMV assignments 20 times. In a later analysis, co-occurring TCRs were grouped using DBSCAN, with TCRdist sequence similarity added in when clustering inside HLA-allele-positive subsets. For co-occurrence clustering, repertoires with fewer than 30,000 or more than 120,000 public chains were excluded, along with five repertoires with anomalous nucleotide sharing. TCRdb retrieved this table from immuneACCESS and kept in-frame rearrangements only. Not all clones are present; in checked studies, unresolved V genes account for under half, and no reason is known for the remainder. D and trimming were read from the DNA, whereas the V and J calls and clone size are those reported in that table. The sample table contains around 150,000 clones; only one count was recorded for over 75% of them. The ten largest clones capture 1.5% to 2% of the sample.

Here is what the overall study found, with its caveats: The cohort was sequenced for TCR beta chains only, and without alpha or paired-chain data the features that could be detected were limited. The 87-base-pair reads could not distinguish some IMGT-functional V segments, including TRBV6-2 and TRBV6-3, so those segments were excluded. Linkage disequilibrium might explain the correlated functional status among segregating V segments, but an unknown experimental factor could not be ruled out. In an earlier analysis of more than 450 of the donors, most TCR beta V segments were observed in productive rearrangements about 87% or about 30% of the time, broadly matching IMGT annotations. Most CMV-associated TCR beta chains appeared to be HLA-restricted in a later analysis, and the HLA associations seemed to be driven largely by CMV exposure. Most TCR sequences were observed very rarely across donors, whereas some public TCRs were present in many individuals. The classifier was reported to diagnose cytomegalovirus status with high specificity and sensitivity in both the original and validation cohorts. Because some donors lacked HLA typing at each locus, the association tests relied only on the typed subset. An association between a missense DCLRE1C variant and V-gene and J-gene trimming of TCR beta chains was found in a later genetic analysis and replicated in an independent cohort. Three of the identified cytomegalovirus-associated TCR beta chains were confirmed in vitro to be specific for cytomegalovirus antigens. A further reported finding was that TCR beta sequences accurately predicted the HLA-A and HLA-B alleles for most subjects in the first cohort. For the cohort, immune exposure information was limited to CMV serostatus. Presence/absence analyses assumed roughly uniform sequencing depth across donors, an assumption that may not hold. In a later analysis, the rate of TCR association differed among HLA loci, with DRB1 alleles having the most associated TCRs and HLA-C alleles having the fewest. In a later analysis, 15,000 to 20,000 TCR beta sequences were associated with specific HLA alleles at a false discovery rate of 0.05. Over 15 rarely observed V segments, including chromosome 9 orphons, were excluded from the earlier analysis of several hundred of the donors because counts were too low. A later analysis found that HLA-associated TCR beta chains were more clonally expanded and had lower generation probabilities than equally common non-associated chains. A cluster of highly shared sequence variants was judged likely to be a technical artifact of the sequencing pipeline. The authors suggested that the approach could potentially be generalized to other disease states and immunological phenotypes. A total of 150 to 200 TCR beta chains were listed by the study as associated with cytomegalovirus. Compared with the roughly 700-donor mean, donors in an Asian-associated ancestry cluster had fewer N-insertions in productive TCRs, according to a later genetic analysis. Several of the top co-occurrence clusters appeared to be linked to parvovirus B19, influenza, CMV and Epstein-Barr virus, according to a later analysis. Assigning TCR associations to individual alleles was difficult when HLA alleles, especially DR and DQ, strongly co-occurred.

Specimen: PBMCs. Recombination connected TRBV7-6 to TRBJ2-7; D gene: possibly TRBD1, on 5 matching bases. The TCR originated in a woman in her late teens or twenties in good health and CMV-seronegative. The CDR3 protein: CASSLGFAVDSTYEQYF. The DNA sequence is TGTGCCAGCAGCTTAGGGTTTGCGGTTGACAGTACCTACGAGCAGTACTTC. With the portions outside the CDR3 filled from the reference TRBV7-6 and TRBJ2-7 genes, the complete variable region becomes GAGVSQSPRYKVTKRGQDVALRCDPISGHVSLYWYRQALGQGPEFLTYFNYEAQQDKSGLPNDRFSAERPEGSISTLTIQRTEQRDSAMYRCASSLGFAVDSTYEQYFGPGTRLTVT.